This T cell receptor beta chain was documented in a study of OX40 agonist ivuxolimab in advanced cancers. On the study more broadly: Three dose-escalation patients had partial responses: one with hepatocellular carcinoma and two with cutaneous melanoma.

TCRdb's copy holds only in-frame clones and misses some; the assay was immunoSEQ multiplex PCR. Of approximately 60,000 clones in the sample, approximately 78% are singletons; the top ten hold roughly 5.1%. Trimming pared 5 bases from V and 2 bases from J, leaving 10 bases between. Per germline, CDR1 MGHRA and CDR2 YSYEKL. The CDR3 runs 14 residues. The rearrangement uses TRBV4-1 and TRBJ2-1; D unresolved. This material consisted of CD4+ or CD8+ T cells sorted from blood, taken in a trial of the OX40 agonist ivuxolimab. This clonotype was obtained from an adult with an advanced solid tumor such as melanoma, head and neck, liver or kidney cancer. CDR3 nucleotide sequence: TGCGCCAGCAGCGGATTAGACGCCTACAATGAGCAGTTCTTC. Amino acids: CASSGLDAYNEQFF.